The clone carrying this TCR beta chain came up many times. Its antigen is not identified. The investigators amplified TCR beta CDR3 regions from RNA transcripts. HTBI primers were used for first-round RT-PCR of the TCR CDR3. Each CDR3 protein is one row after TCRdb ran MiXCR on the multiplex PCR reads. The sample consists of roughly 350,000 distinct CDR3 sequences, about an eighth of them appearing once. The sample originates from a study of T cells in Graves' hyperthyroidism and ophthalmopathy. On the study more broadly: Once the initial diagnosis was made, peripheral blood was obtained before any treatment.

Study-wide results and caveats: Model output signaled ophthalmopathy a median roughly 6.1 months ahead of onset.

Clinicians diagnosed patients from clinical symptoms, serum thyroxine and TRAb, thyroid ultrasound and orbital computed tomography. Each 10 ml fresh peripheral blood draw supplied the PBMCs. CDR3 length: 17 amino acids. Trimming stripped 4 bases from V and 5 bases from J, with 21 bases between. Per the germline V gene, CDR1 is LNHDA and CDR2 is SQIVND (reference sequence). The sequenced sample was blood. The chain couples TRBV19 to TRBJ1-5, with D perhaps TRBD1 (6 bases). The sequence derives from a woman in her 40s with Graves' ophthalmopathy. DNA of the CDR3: TGTGCCAGTAGTAGCTTTGAGGGCAGGGGAGGCGATCAGCCCCAGCATTTT. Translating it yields CASSSFEGRGGDQPQHF. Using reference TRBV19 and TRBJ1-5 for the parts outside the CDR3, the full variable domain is DGGITQSPKYLFRKEGQNVTLSCEQNLNHDAMYWYRQDPGQGLRLIYYSQIVNDFQKGDIAEGYSVSREKKESFPLTVTSAQKNPTAFYLCASSSFEGRGGDQPQHFGDGTRLSIL.